What follows are 15 T cell receptor beta chains derived from one specimen sequenced in a study of neoadjuvant nivolumab and ipilimumab in lung cancer. Repertoires were generated with immunoSEQ multiplex PCR, while TCRdb's copy carries only in-frame clones and drops some. This table holds 25,000 to 35,000 clones, roughly nine tenths found once. The material was peripheral blood, obtained after neoadjuvant nivolumab, alone or with ipilimumab, at or shortly before surgery. The receptors derive from an adult with non-small cell lung cancer.

A few counts support this clone. J is TRBJ2-2 and V is TRBV7-6; 8 bases map to TRBD2. Losses at the gene ends were 5 bases for V and 4 bases for J; bases not matched to a gene: 6. This CDR3 comprises 15 residues. The germline CDR1 and CDR2 sequences are SGHVS and FNYEAQ. CDR3 in amino acids: CASSLGTRGTGELFF. In DNA form, the CDR3 reads TGTGCCAGCAGCCTAGGGACTAGGGGCACCGGGGAGCTGTTTTTT.

The gene calls are TRBV7-2 and TRBJ1-4, with D maybe TRBD1 (5 bases). Germline values: CDR1 SGHTA, CDR2 FQGNSA. The length of the CDR3 is 15 residues. V lost 2 bases and J 0 bases, leaving 7 bases between the germline ends. Written as DNA, the CDR3 is TGTGCCAGCAGCTTATCGGGGCCAACTAATGAAAAACTGTTTTTT. Translated: CASSLSGPTNEKLFF.

The chain combines TRBV5-1 with TRBJ2-2; perhaps TRBD1 as D (6 bases). From germline, CDR1 is SGHRS and CDR2 YFSETQ. This CDR3 is 16 amino acids long. Trimming removed 3 bases at V and 5 bases at J, with 17 bases between. The CDR3 sequence: CASSWGTRGGTGELFF. In nucleotides, the CDR3 is TGCGCCAGCAGCTGGGGGACCCGAGGGGGAACCGGGGAGCTGTTTTTT.

This chain uses TRBV5-6 with TRBJ2-3; D call uncertain. V lost 0 bases to trimming and J lost 5 bases, with 4 bases between them. Germline V gene sequence: CDR1 SGHDT, CDR2 YYEEEE. This CDR3 spans 12 amino acids. CDR3 in amino acids: CASSLDEDTQYF. CDR3 DNA: TGTGCCAGCAGCTTGGATGAAGATACGCAGTATTTT.

CDR3 in amino acids: CASSVRPGQTNQVGYF. CDR3 nucleotide sequence: TGCGCCAGCAGCGTAAGGCCGGGACAGACCAATCAAGTTGGGTACTTC. This chain links TRBV5-1 with TRBJ2-5, with 7 bases aligning to TRBD1. After removal of 4 bases from V and 13 bases from J, the junction contained 22 bases not matched to a gene. Germline CDR1 is SGHRS and CDR2 is YFSETQ. The CDR3 runs 16 residues.

This sequence joins TRBV7-6 and TRBJ2-1; 7 bases map to TRBD1. The length of the CDR3 is 16 residues. V gave up 0 bases and J gave up 1 base; unmatched junction bases: 3. Germline-derived CDR1 and CDR2 are SGHVS and FNYEAQ. The CDR3 region has the DNA TGTGCCAGCAGCTTAGCTTCGGGACAGTCCTACAATGAGCAGTTCTTC. Protein: CASSLASGQSYNEQFF.

J is TRBJ1-5 and V is TRBV19, with 7 bases fitting TRBD1. Looked up from germline, CDR1 is LNHDA and CDR2 is SQIVND (reference sequence). CDR3 size: 17 residues. V gave up 4 bases and J gave up 0 bases; unmatched junction bases: 9. CDR3 in amino acids: CASSTHLGQASNQPQHF. CDR3 nucleotide sequence: TGTGCCAGTAGTACACACCTTGGACAGGCTAGCAATCAGCCCCAGCATTTT.

V usage is TRBV5-1 and J usage is TRBJ1-4; D may be TRBD1 (6 bases). Germline loops: CDR1 SGHRS, CDR2 YFSETQ. V lost 0 bases, J lost 3 bases, and 6 bases lay in between. This CDR3 is 14 amino acids long. In DNA form, the CDR3 reads TGCGCCAGCAGCTTGGAGGGGGCTAATGAAAAACTGTTTTTT. It is translated as CASSLEGANEKLFF.

The chain recombines TRBV29-1 with TRBJ2-3; 8 bases map to TRBD1. The CDR3 has 16 amino acids. Germline CDR1 is SQVTM and CDR2 is ANQGSEA. Trimming cost V 2 bases and J 1 base; bases outside gene matches: 8. The CDR3 loop reads CSVEHQGALGTDTQYF. The CDR3 DNA reads as TGCAGCGTTGAACATCAGGGGGCCTTGGGCACAGATACGCAGTATTTT.

The chain has TRBV2 and TRBJ1-5; D gene ambiguous. The CDR3 spans 11 residues. CDR1 SNHLY and CDR2 FYNNEI come from the germline V gene. V was cut by 8 bases and J by 7 bases, with 9 bases left in between. The CDR3 coding sequence is TGTGCCAGCGGAGCAGGCCAGCCCCAGCATTTT. Its protein is CASGAGQPQHF.

The V call is TRBV6-6, the J call TRBJ2-5; TRBD1 agrees at 9 bases. J was trimmed by 5 bases and V by 4 bases; bases with no gene match: 5. The CDR3 is made up of 14 amino acids. Germline V lookup: CDR1 MNHNY, CDR2 SVGAGI (reference sequence). The CDR3 coding sequence is TGTGCCAGCAGTTGGAACAGGGGGCTGGAGACCCAGTACTTC. This encodes CASSWNRGLETQYF.

This chain uses TRBV5-1 with TRBJ2-7; 7 bases agree with TRBD1. The ends lost 4 bases at V and 3 bases at J; junction bases unmatched: 7. The CDR3 is made up of 14 amino acids. Germline values: CDR1 SGHRS, CDR2 YFSETQ. The DNA of the CDR3 is TGCGCCAGCAGCCCGGATGGGACAGACTACGAGCAGTACTTC. Translating gives CASSPDGTDYEQYF.

The V and J genes are TRBV5-3 and TRBJ2-2; 7 nucleotides match TRBD2. TRBV5-3 is identified as an open reading frame with a role that is uncertain. The CDR3 is made up of 16 amino acids. V lost 4 bases, J lost 5 bases, and 11 bases stayed unmatched. The DNA for the CDR3 is TGTGCCAGAAGCCTCCCAAGCGGGGAAAAAACCGGGGAGCTGTTTTTT. This translates into CARSLPSGEKTGELFF.

V and J are TRBV2 and TRBJ2-7; D remains unclear. The germline CDR1 and CDR2 sequences are SNHLY and FYNNEI. The V end lost 4 bases, the J end lost 5 bases, and 6 bases lay between the germline ends. This CDR3 comprises 11 residues. The CDR3 coding sequence is TGTGCCAGCAGTGGCCTTAACGAGCAGTACTTC. This translates into CASSGLNEQYF.

The genes are TRBV6-5 and TRBJ2-7, with D possibly being TRBD1 (5 bases). The V end lost 6 bases, the J end lost 2 bases, and 17 bases lay between the germline ends. CDR3 size: 15 residues. Germline V gene sequence: CDR1 MNHEY, CDR2 SVGAGI. CDR3 protein: CASSPTLGQTYEQYF. The DNA of the CDR3 is TGTGCCAGCAGCCCTACCTTGGGGCAGACCTACGAGCAGTACTTC.